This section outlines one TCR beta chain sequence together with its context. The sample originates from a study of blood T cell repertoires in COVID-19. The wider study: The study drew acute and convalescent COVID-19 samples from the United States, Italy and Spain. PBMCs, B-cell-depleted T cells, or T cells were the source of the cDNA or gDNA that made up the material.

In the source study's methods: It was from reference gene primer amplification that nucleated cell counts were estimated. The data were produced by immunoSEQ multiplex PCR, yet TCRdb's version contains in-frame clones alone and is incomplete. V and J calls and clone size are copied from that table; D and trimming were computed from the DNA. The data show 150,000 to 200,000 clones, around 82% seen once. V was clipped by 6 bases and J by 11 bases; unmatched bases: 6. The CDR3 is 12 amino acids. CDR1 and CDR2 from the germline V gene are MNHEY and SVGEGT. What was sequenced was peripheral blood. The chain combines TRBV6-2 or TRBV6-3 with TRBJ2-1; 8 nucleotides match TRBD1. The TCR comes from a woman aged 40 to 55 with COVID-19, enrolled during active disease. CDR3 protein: CASSSGTGKQFF. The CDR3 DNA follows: TGTGCCAGCAGCTCCGGGACAGGCAAGCAGTTCTTC.